Each of the 25 T cell receptor beta chains below was sequenced from the same sample in a study of blood T cell repertoires in COVID-19. TCRdb's copy holds only in-frame clones and misses some; the assay was immunoSEQ multiplex PCR. The table lists around 470,000 clones, approximately 89% of them singletons. Input material: peripheral blood. Every receptor here comes from a man aged 18 to 30 with COVID-19, enrolled during active disease.

This chain uses TRBV4-1 with TRBJ1-1; TRBD1 agrees at 8 bases. The CDR3 spans 13 residues. Germline loops: CDR1 MGHRA, CDR2 YSYEKL. Trimming cost V 0 bases and J 9 bases; bases outside gene matches: 3. DNA of the CDR3: TGCGCCAGCAGCCAAGACTGGGACAGGAAAGCTTTCTTT. Protein: CASSQDWDRKAFF.

The genes are TRBV19 and TRBJ2-2, with 9 nucleotides matching TRBD2. Germline-derived CDR1 and CDR2 are LNHDA and SQIVND (reference sequence). This CDR3 has 17 residues. The trim removed 5 bases at V and 1 base at J, leaving 8 bases unmatched. As DNA, the CDR3 is TGTGCCAGTAGTCCCAACAGCGGGGGGATGAACACCGGGGAGCTGTTTTTT. Translated: CASSPNSGGMNTGELFF.

CDR3 amino acids: CASSLSGAGGYTF. DNA for the CDR3: TGTGCCAGCAGTTTATCGGGTGCGGGAGGCTACACCTTC. This chain uses TRBV27 with TRBJ1-2; D unresolved. V was shortened by 0 bases and J by 8 bases, with 10 bases between the two germline ends. In germline, CDR1 is MNHEY, CDR2 SMNVEV (reference sequence). The CDR3 covers 13 residues.

This clone was recorded a few times. The rearrangement links TRBV27 to TRBJ1-5; D gene uncertain. This CDR3 has 13 residues. Germline V gene lookup returns CDR1 MNHEY and CDR2 SMNVEV (reference sequence). V was clipped by 0 bases and J by 7 bases, with 7 bases between them. CDR3 loop: CASSLSEEQPQHF. The CDR3 nucleotides read TGTGCCAGCAGTTTATCGGAGGAGCAGCCCCAGCATTTT.

The gene calls are TRBV7-9 and TRBJ1-2; tentatively, D is TRBD1 (6 bases). The CDR3 contains 14 residues. V was clipped by 5 bases and J by 4 bases, with 14 bases between them. The germline V gene encodes CDR1 SEHNR and CDR2 FQNEAQ (reference sequence). CDR3 amino acids: CASSHTGITYGYTF. In DNA form, the CDR3 reads TGTGCCAGCAGCCATACAGGGATTACCTATGGCTACACCTTC.

This chain links TRBV19 with TRBJ2-5, with 7 bases fitting TRBD1. The CDR3 spans 13 residues. Germline V gene sequence: CDR1 LNHDA, CDR2 SQIVND (reference sequence). Unmatched junction bases numbered 6, after V lost 6 bases and J lost 5 bases. CDR3 in DNA: TGTGCCAGTAGCACAGGGGAATGGGAGACCCAGTACTTC. Protein: CASSTGEWETQYF.

The chain employs TRBV12-3 or TRBV12-4 and TRBJ1-1; D is unresolved. CDR3 length: 13 residues. Trimming pared 2 bases from V and 1 base from J, leaving 5 bases between. The CDR3 DNA sequence: TGTGCCAGCAGTTTATCTCGGAACACTGAAGCTTTCTTT. This translates into CASSLSRNTEAFF.

This clone was found a few times. This rearrangement joins TRBV7-9 to TRBJ2-7, with a weak D call TRBD2 (6 bases). V was trimmed by 8 bases and J by 1 base, leaving 12 bases between them. Germline loops: CDR1 SEHNR, CDR2 FQNEAQ (reference sequence). This CDR3 has 13 amino acids. The CDR3 loop reads CASASRGSYEQYF. In DNA, the CDR3 is TGTGCCAGCGCCTCCCGGGGGTCCTACGAGCAGTACTTC.

Note on this clone: Other DNA sequences in the same sample also yield this CDR3. The chain links TRBV5-1 to TRBJ2-2; the D gene is possibly TRBD2 (5 bases). The CDR3 length is 15 residues. With 0 bases removed from V and 1 base from J, the gap between germline ends came to 7 bases. The V gene's germline CDR1 is SGHRS and CDR2 YFSETQ. CDR3 amino acids: CASSLGAGNTGELFF. Written as DNA, the CDR3 is TGCGCCAGCAGCTTGGGTGCGGGGAACACCGGGGAGCTGTTTTTT.

The gene calls are TRBV27 and TRBJ2-2; D call uncertain. V was trimmed by 8 bases and J by 4 bases, leaving 11 bases between them. This CDR3 comprises 13 residues. Germline CDR1 reads MNHEY; CDR2 reads SMNVEV (reference sequence). In nucleotides, the CDR3 is TGTGCCAGCCCCTCCCCCGGCACCGGGGAGCTGTTTTTT. Residues: CASPSPGTGELFF.

This rearrangement joins TRBV7-9 to TRBJ2-7; D not certain. Trimming cost V 7 bases and J 1 base, with 14 bases left between them. The germline CDR1 and CDR2 sequences are SEHNR and FQNEAQ (reference sequence). The CDR3 is made up of 14 amino acids. DNA of the CDR3: TGTGCCAGCACCACAAGAGGAGTGTCCTACGAGCAGTACTTC. Amino acids: CASTTRGVSYEQYF.

The chain joins TRBV7-3 to TRBJ2-2; D perhaps matches TRBD2 (6 bases). The CDR3 runs 15 residues. V lost 3 bases and J lost 6, with 14 bases in between. The V gene's germline CDR1 is SGHTA and CDR2 FQGTGA. CDR3 nucleotides: TGTGCCAGCAGCTTTTACGGGAGCGAGGCCGGGGAGCTGTTTTTT. Its translation is CASSFYGSEAGELFF. The variable domain in full, completed from reference TRBV7-3 and TRBJ2-2, reads GAGVSQTPSNKVTEKGKYVELRCDPISGHTALYWYRQSLGQGPEFLIYFQGTGAADDSGLPNDRFFAVRPEGSVSTLKIQRTERGDSAVYLCASSFYGSEAGELFFGEGSRLTVL.

The J gene is TRBJ2-3, the V gene TRBV5-1; 12 nucleotides agree with TRBD2. The CDR3 length is 15 residues. The germline CDR1 and CDR2 sequences are SGHRS and YFSETQ. The J segment lost 1 base and the V segment lost 3 bases, leaving 0 bases of the junction unmatched. This CDR3 reads CASSWTSGGTDTQYF. The CDR3 coding sequence is TGCGCCAGCAGCTGGACTAGCGGGGGCACAGATACGCAGTATTTT.

The rearrangement joins TRBV5-4 to TRBJ2-1; no clear D gene. The V end was cut by 4 bases, the J end by 1 base, with 12 bases between. This CDR3 spans 15 amino acids. Germline V gene data show CDR1 as SGHNT and CDR2 as YYREEE (reference sequence). Here the CDR3 reads CASSLNGRSYNEQFF. CDR3 DNA sequence: TGTGCCAGCAGCCTAAATGGGCGATCCTACAATGAGCAGTTCTTC.

J is TRBJ2-3 and V is TRBV5-4, with D possibly TRBD2 on 5 matching bases. CDR3 length equals 16 residues. The V end lost 4 bases, the J end lost 2 bases, and 17 bases lay between the germline ends. Germline V gene lookup returns CDR1 SGHNT and CDR2 YYREEE (reference sequence). CDR3 DNA: TGTGCCAGCAGCGGTGAGGGTCTCGGTCTCACAGATACGCAGTATTTT. Protein: CASSGEGLGLTDTQYF.

The chain recombines TRBV5-4 with TRBJ2-2; no clear D gene. This CDR3 has 14 amino acids. The germline gives CDR1 SGHNT, CDR2 YYREEE (reference sequence). V was cut by 0 bases and J by 4 bases, with 7 bases left in between. The CDR3 loop reads CASSLAESTGELFF. Here the CDR3 DNA reads TGTGCCAGCAGCTTGGCAGAATCCACCGGGGAGCTGTTTTTT.

V and J are TRBV6-5 and TRBJ2-5, with TRBD2 as a possible D gene (5 bases). Trimming cost V 4 bases and J 9 bases, with 12 bases left between them. This CDR3 is built from 12 residues. Germline V lookup: CDR1 MNHEY, CDR2 SVGAGI. This chain's CDR3 is CASSFPGTSQYF. DNA of the CDR3: TGTGCCAGCAGTTTCCCGGGAACTTCCCAGTACTTC.

The rearrangement uses TRBV11-2 and TRBJ2-3; the D gene is possibly TRBD2 (6 bases). V gave up 7 bases and J gave up 8 bases, with 19 bases separating them. CDR1 and CDR2 from the germline V gene are SGHAT and FQNNGV. This CDR3 is built from 14 residues. This CDR3 reads CASNPGAARGTQYF. The DNA of the CDR3 is TGTGCCAGCAACCCGGGAGCGGCCCGTGGTACGCAGTATTTT.

In DNA form, the CDR3 reads TGCGCCAGCAGCTTGACGGGACAGGAGCTATACGAGCAGTACTTC. The encoded protein is CASSLTGQELYEQYF. The genes are TRBV5-1 and TRBJ2-7; TRBD1 aligns across 8 bases. Losses at the gene ends were 1 base for V and 4 bases for J; bases not matched to a gene: 7. The CDR3 length is 15 residues. CDR1 and CDR2 from the germline V gene are SGHRS and YFSETQ. The variable domain in full, completed from reference TRBV5-1 and TRBJ2-7, reads KAGVTQTPRYLIKTRGQQVTLSCSPISGHRSVSWYQQTPGQGLQFLFEYFSETQRNKGNFPGRFSGRQFSNSRSEMNVSTLELGDSALYLCASSLTGQELYEQYFGPGTRLTVT.

The rearrangement joins TRBV11-3 to TRBJ2-5, with 11 bases lining up with TRBD2. V was pared by 0 bases and J by 5 bases, with 11 bases of the junction left unmatched. Per the germline V gene, CDR1 is SGHNT and CDR2 is YENEEA. This CDR3 contains 18 residues. DNA for the CDR3: TGTGCCAGCAGCTTAGATTTTATGTTAGCGGGAGGGAATGAGACCCAGTACTTC. This translates into CASSLDFMLAGGNETQYF.

The chain employs TRBV28 and TRBJ2-1; D remains ambiguous. The CDR3 totals 8 residues. Germline loops: CDR1 MDHEN, CDR2 SYDVKM. V dropped 5 bases and J dropped 15 bases, with 5 bases sitting between them. The CDR3 loop reads CASSNRFF. The CDR3 DNA sequence: TGTGCCAGCAGTAACAGGTTCTTC.

V usage is TRBV27 and J usage is TRBJ1-2, with D unresolved. Trimming removed 6 bases from V and 3 bases from J, with 14 bases in between. This CDR3 contains 14 residues. The germline V gene has CDR1 MNHEY and CDR2 SMNVEV (reference sequence). In DNA, the CDR3 is TGTGCCAGCAGCAAAAGTCAGAACCACTATGGCTACACCTTC. Amino acid sequence: CASSKSQNHYGYTF.

This clone was seen a few times. The CDR3 spells CASSWDRGGNNSPLHF. DNA of the CDR3: TGTGCCAGCAGTTGGGACAGGGGCGGAAATAATTCACCCCTCCACTTT. The chain links TRBV6-5 to TRBJ1-6, with 10 positions matching TRBD1. J gave up 5 bases and V 4 bases, and 5 bases lay outside the gene matches. This CDR3 has 16 amino acids. Germline V gives CDR1 MNHEY, CDR2 SVGAGI.

The chain is built from TRBV6-5 and TRBJ2-5; possible D gene TRBD2, 5 bases. Per the germline V gene, CDR1 is MNHEY and CDR2 is SVGAGI. The V and J ends lost 10 bases and 5 bases respectively, with 20 bases between them. The CDR3 length is 14 residues. CDR3 amino acids: CATSPATGEETQYF. The CDR3 DNA is TGTGCCACCTCCCCAGCGACTGGGGAGGAGACCCAGTACTTC.

The chain uses TRBV6-5 and TRBJ2-5; no firm D call. This CDR3 contains 13 residues. CDR1 is MNHEY, CDR2 SVGAGI, per germline. V was cut by 2 bases and J by 5 bases, with 9 bases left in between. This CDR3 reads CASSYHLQETQYF. In nucleotides, the CDR3 is TGTGCCAGCAGTTACCACCTCCAGGAGACCCAGTACTTC.